The rows below give T cell receptor beta chains drawn from one sample of a study of shared T cell receptors in the human thymus. Only in-frame clones appear in the TCRdb table, and some are missing; sequencing was by immunoSEQ multiplex PCR. The repertoire holds 700,000 to 750,000 clones, with 75% to 90% as singletons. These data are also associated with another study on human thymus T cells.

Material: thymocytes. These receptors came from a girl under three years old with a congenital heart defect. CDR3s include the opening cysteine and the closing phenylalanine or tryptophan. Fields, in order: CDR3 protein, CDR3 DNA, J gene, V gene, D gene, clone size. A D gene is named only where the DNA matches it firmly. Not all rows give a size; the values are once, few, many and, for expanded clones, a class.

CASSPLGGKGGGRKTEAFF	TGTGCCAGCAGTCCCCTAGGGGGGAAGGGCGGGGGTCGGAAAACTGAAGCTTTCTTT	TRBJ1-1	TRBV28	NA	NA
CASSELTGGLEAFF	TGTGCCAGCAGTGAACTAACAGGGGGACTTGAAGCTTTCTTT	TRBJ1-1	TRBV6-1	TRBD1	NA
CASSLPGVGSYNEQFF	TGTGCCAGCAGTCTTCCAGGGGTAGGGTCCTACAATGAGCAGTTCTTC	TRBJ2-1	TRBV13	NA	NA
CASSPGQGGDTGELFF	TGTGCCAGCAGCCCCGGACAGGGAGGGGACACCGGGGAGCTGTTTTTT	TRBJ2-2	TRBV7-2	NA	NA
CASTLSEDLSTDTQYF	TGTGCCAGCACCCTAAGCGAGGATCTTAGCACAGATACGCAGTATTTT	TRBJ2-3	TRBV7-2	NA	once
CASSSRGHARTLNEKLFF	TGTGCCAGCAGCAGCCGGGGACACGCCCGAACCTTAAATGAAAAACTGTTTTTT	TRBJ1-4	TRBV13	NA	NA
CASSSGQGAIKFYGYTF	TGTGCCAGCAGCTCCGGACAGGGGGCGATAAAATTCTATGGCTACACTTTC	TRBJ1-2	TRBV7-2	TRBD1	NA
CASSHTGFHEQYF	TGTGCCAGCAGCCATACAGGGTTTCACGAGCAGTACTTC	TRBJ2-7	TRBV6-5	NA	NA
CASTLEDGYTF	TGTGCCAGCACCCTGGAGGATGGCTACACCTTC	TRBJ1-2	TRBV6-6	NA	NA
CASSWTGQGYTF	TGTGCCAGCAGCTGGACAGGACAGGGCTACACCTTC	TRBJ1-2	TRBV5-6	TRBD1	NA
CASSLVGGRGYNEQFF	TGTGCCAGCAGCTTGGTCGGCGGCAGGGGGTACAATGAGCAGTTCTTC	TRBJ2-1	TRBV5-6	TRBD1	NA
CASSHQGAPGCTPTQSSYNSPLHF	TGTGCCAGCAGCCATCAGGGGGCTCCGGGTTGTACTCCCACCCAGAGCTCCTATAATTCACCCCTCCACTTT	TRBJ1-6	TRBV4-2	TRBD1	NA
CASSQDGHTIYF	TGCGCCAGCAGCCAAGATGGGCACACCATATATTTT	TRBJ1-3	TRBV4-1	NA	NA
CASLPGGKVLGTEAFF	TGTGCCAGTCTTCCCGGGGGGAAGGTGTTAGGCACTGAAGCTTTCTTT	TRBJ1-1	TRBV5-4	NA	NA
CASSSTAVDTGELFF	TGTGCCAGCTCATCGACAGCCGTCGACACCGGGGAGCTGTTTTTT	TRBJ2-2	TRBV18	NA	NA
CASSYGGDTGELFF	TGTGCCAGCAGCTATGGAGGGGACACCGGGGAGCTGTTTTTT	TRBJ2-2	TRBV7-9	NA	once
CASSLWTGERTEAFF	TGTGCCAGCAGTTTATGGACAGGGGAGCGCACTGAAGCTTTCTTT	TRBJ1-1	TRBV28	TRBD1	NA
CASSCNRGRETQYF	TGCGCCAGCAGCTGTAACAGGGGACGAGAGACCCAGTACTTC	TRBJ2-5	TRBV5-1	TRBD1	NA
CASSPSSGSKETQYF	TGTGCCAGCTCACCATCTAGTGGGTCCAAAGAGACCCAGTACTTC	TRBJ2-5	TRBV18	NA	NA
CASSYLLSDRGLGAFF	TGTGCCAGCAGTTACCTTCTGTCGGACAGGGGATTAGGAGCTTTCTTT	TRBJ1-1	TRBV6-5	TRBD1	NA
CASSLGPPPGQASYGYTF	TGTGCCAGCAGCTTAGGCCCACCACCGGGACAGGCCTCCTATGGCTACACCTTC	TRBJ1-2	TRBV7-8	TRBD1	NA
CSVEGSNYGYTF	TGCAGCGTTGAGGGCAGTAACTATGGCTACACCTTC	TRBJ1-2	TRBV29-1	NA	once
CASSLSRDRGYEQYF	TGTGCCAGCAGTTTGTCTAGGGACAGGGGCTACGAGCAGTACTTC	TRBJ2-7	TRBV28	TRBD1	NA
CASSGLDRGLYEQYF	TGTGCCAGCAGTGGACTGGACAGGGGGTTATACGAGCAGTACTTC	TRBJ2-7	TRBV2	TRBD1	NA
CASSNRGRNEQFF	TGTGCCAGCAGTAACAGGGGACGCAATGAGCAGTTCTTC	TRBJ2-1	TRBV2	TRBD1	NA
CASSIGGRARRSNYGYTF	TGTGCCAGTAGTATAGGAGGGAGGGCCCGCAGATCTAACTATGGCTACACCTTC	TRBJ1-2	TRBV19	NA	NA
CASSPWGGTEAFF	TGCGCCAGCTCCCCCTGGGGGGGTACTGAAGCTTTCTTT	TRBJ1-1	TRBV5-1	NA	NA
CASSVQDRGFGANVLTF	TGCGCCAGCAGCGTCCAGGACAGGGGGTTTGGGGCCAACGTCCTGACTTTC	TRBJ2-6	TRBV5-1	TRBD1	once
CASSLAGVDQPQHF	TGTGCCAGCAGCTTGGCAGGGGTGGATCAGCCCCAGCATTTT	TRBJ1-5	TRBV5-6	NA	NA
CASSLTENTEAFF	TGTGCCAGCAGCCTCACAGAGAACACTGAAGCTTTCTTT	TRBJ1-1	TRBV7-3	NA	few
CASSQGSSGNTIYF	TGCGCCAGCAGCCAAGGCAGCTCTGGAAACACCATATATTTT	TRBJ1-3	TRBV4-1	NA	NA
CATSPTLGRGSGYTF	TGTGCCACCAGCCCTACCCTAGGAAGGGGGTCTGGCTACACCTTC	TRBJ1-2	TRBV15	NA	NA
CATSRKEALTIYF	TGTGCCACCAGCAGAAAAGAGGCCCTTACCATATATTTT	TRBJ1-3	TRBV15	NA	NA
CASSLERQGGTDTQYF	TGTGCCAGCAGCTTAGAACGGCAGGGGGGCACAGATACGCAGTATTTT	TRBJ2-3	TRBV7-6	TRBD1	NA
CASSQTGRGYEQYF	TGTGCCAGCAGCCAGACAGGGCGAGGCTACGAGCAGTACTTC	TRBJ2-7	TRBV28	TRBD1	NA
CASSFLRAFNVLTF	TGTGCCAGCAGTTTTCTGCGGGCCTTCAACGTCCTGACTTTC	TRBJ2-6	TRBV27	NA	NA
CASSLHEGGLEWDSPLHF	TGTGCCAGTAGTCTCCACGAAGGGGGTTTAGAATGGGATTCACCCCTCCACTTT	TRBJ1-6	TRBV19	NA	NA
CASSLGAGGYTF	TGTGCCAGCAGCTTGGGGGCGGGGGGCTACACCTTC	TRBJ1-2	TRBV5-4	NA	NA
CASSSTGSHEQYF	TGTGCCAGCAGCTCAACAGGGTCCCACGAGCAGTACTTC	TRBJ2-7	TRBV5-5	NA	NA
CSVEPGLGKTQYF	TGCAGCGTTGAGCCGGGGTTGGGTAAGACCCAGTACTTC	TRBJ2-5	TRBV29-1	NA	NA
CASSQVPNRGQDYGYTF	TGCGCCAGCAGCCAAGTCCCAAACAGGGGGCAAGACTATGGCTACACCTTC	TRBJ1-2	TRBV4-1	TRBD1	NA
CASSLGDRQGRTDNYGYTF	TGCGCCAGCAGCTTGGGAGACCGACAGGGTAGGACCGATAACTATGGCTACACCTTC	TRBJ1-2	TRBV5-1	TRBD1	once
CASSVDVRDPYNEQFF	TGTGCCAGCAGCGTAGACGTCAGGGATCCATACAATGAGCAGTTCTTC	TRBJ2-1	TRBV9	NA	NA
CASSPTRPPGGRRLHRVDTEAFF	TGTGCCAGCTCACCGACCCGCCCGCCGGGAGGAAGGAGATTGCATAGAGTAGACACTGAAGCTTTCTTT	TRBJ1-1	TRBV18	NA	NA
CASSSTGTLAYEQYF	TGTGCCAGCAGTTCCACCGGGACACTTGCCTACGAGCAGTACTTC	TRBJ2-7	TRBV28	NA	NA
CASKDRGRNTEAFF	TGTGCCAGCAAGGACAGGGGGCGTAACACTGAAGCTTTCTTT	TRBJ1-1	TRBV6-5	TRBD1	NA
CASSFDHRGLAGGETQYF	TGTGCCAGCAGCTTTGACCACCGCGGACTAGCGGGGGGAGAGACCCAGTACTTC	TRBJ2-5	TRBV5-4	TRBD2	NA
CASSLGTGWSQPQHF	TGTGCCAGCAGCTTGGGGACAGGGTGGAGTCAGCCCCAGCATTTT	TRBJ1-5	TRBV7-8	TRBD1	NA
CASSLATEGAVDSREQYF	TGTGCCAGCAGCTTAGCCACGGAGGGGGCCGTGGATAGTCGGGAGCAGTACTTC	TRBJ2-7	TRBV7-9	NA	NA
CASSLAGGFSYNEQFF	TGTGCCAGCAGCTTGGCCGGCGGGTTCTCCTACAATGAGCAGTTCTTC	TRBJ2-1	TRBV5-6	NA	NA
CASSCRRGRQQETQYF	TGTGCCAGCAGCTGTAGGAGGGGCCGGCAGCAAGAGACCCAGTACTTC	TRBJ2-5	TRBV7-2	NA	NA
CASSLRRDDTGNTIYF	TGTGCCAGCAGCTTAAGGCGGGATGACACTGGAAACACCATATATTTT	TRBJ1-3	TRBV5-6	NA	NA
CACRPSDGTRTPNEKLFF	TGTGCCTGCCGTCCTAGCGACGGGACGAGGACCCCGAATGAAAAACTGTTTTTT	TRBJ1-4	TRBV30	NA	NA
CASSFHNLNGTGGPTNEKLFF	TGTGCCAGCAGCTTTCACAATCTTAACGGGACAGGGGGGCCTACTAATGAAAAACTGTTTTTT	TRBJ1-4	TRBV13	TRBD1	NA
CASSADRGRYEQYF	TGTGCCAGCAGCGCGGACAGGGGGCGGTACGAGCAGTACTTC	TRBJ2-7	TRBV5-8	TRBD1	NA
CASSSDRTDYEQYF	TGTGCCAGCAGCTCAGACAGGACAGACTACGAGCAGTACTTC	TRBJ2-7	TRBV7-2	NA	NA
CASRTTGSGDTGANVLTF	TGTGCCAGCCGAACCACGGGTAGCGGGGATACCGGGGCCAACGTCCTGACTTTC	TRBJ2-6	TRBV6-4	TRBD2	NA